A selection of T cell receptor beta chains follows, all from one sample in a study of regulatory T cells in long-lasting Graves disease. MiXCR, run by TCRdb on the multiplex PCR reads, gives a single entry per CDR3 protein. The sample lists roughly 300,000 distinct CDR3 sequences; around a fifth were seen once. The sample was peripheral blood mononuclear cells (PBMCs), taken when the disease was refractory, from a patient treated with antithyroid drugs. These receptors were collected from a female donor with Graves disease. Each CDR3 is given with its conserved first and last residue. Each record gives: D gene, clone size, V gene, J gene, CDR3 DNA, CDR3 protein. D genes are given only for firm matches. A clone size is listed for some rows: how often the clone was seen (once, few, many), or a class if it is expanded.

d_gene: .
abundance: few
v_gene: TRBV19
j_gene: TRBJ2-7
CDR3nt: TGTGCCAGTAGTATGTCGGGGTCGGCTTCCTACGAGCAGTACTTC
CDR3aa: CASSMSGSASYEQYF

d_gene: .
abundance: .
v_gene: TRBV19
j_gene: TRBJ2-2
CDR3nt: TGTGCCAGTAGAGGGGGGATGGCGGGGGAGCTGTTTTTT
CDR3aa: CASRGGMAGELFF

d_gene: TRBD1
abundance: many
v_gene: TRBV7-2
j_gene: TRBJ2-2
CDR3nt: TGTGCCAGCAGCCCAGGGGGACACAAGAACACCGGGGAGCTGTTTTTT
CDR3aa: CASSPGGHKNTGELFF

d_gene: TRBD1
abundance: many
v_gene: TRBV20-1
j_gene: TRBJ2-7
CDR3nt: TGCAGTGCTAGGGGGACAGGGGGCTACGAGCAGTACTTC
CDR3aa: CSARGTGGYEQYF

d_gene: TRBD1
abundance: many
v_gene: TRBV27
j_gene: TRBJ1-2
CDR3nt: TGTGCCAGCAGTTTAAGTTTTAGAAGTTTACTGGGACAGCCGAGTGATGGCTATGGCTACACCTTC
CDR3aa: CASSLSFRSLLGQPSDGYGYTF

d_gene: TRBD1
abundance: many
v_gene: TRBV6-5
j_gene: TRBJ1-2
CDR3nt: TGTGCCAGCAGTTATAGGGGGCGAGGCTATGGCTACACCTTC
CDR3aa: CASSYRGRGYGYTF

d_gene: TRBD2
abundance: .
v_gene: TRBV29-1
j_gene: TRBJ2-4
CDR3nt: TGCAGCGTTTGGACTAGCGCGGCCAAAAACATTCAGTACTTC
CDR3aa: CSVWTSAAKNIQYF

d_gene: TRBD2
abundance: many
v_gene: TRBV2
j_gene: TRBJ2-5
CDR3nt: TGTGCCAGCGGACTAGCGGTCCAAGAGACCCAGTACTTC
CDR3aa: CASGLAVQETQYF

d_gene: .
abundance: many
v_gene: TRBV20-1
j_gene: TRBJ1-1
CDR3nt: TGCAGTGCCTCAGGTCAGGGGACTGAAGCTTTCTTT
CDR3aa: CSASGQGTEAFF

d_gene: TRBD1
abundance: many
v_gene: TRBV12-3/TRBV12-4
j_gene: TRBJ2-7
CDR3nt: TGTGCCAGCAGTTTCCTCAGGGGGCGAAACGAGCAGTACTTC
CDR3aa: CASSFLRGRNEQYF

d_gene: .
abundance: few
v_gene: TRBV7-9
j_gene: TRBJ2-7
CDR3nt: TGTGCCAGCAGCCACGCGGCCGAGCAGTACTTC
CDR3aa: CASSHAAEQYF

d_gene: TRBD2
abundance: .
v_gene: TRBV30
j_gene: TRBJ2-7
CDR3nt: TGTGCCTGGAGCCCTCTCCGGGGACTAGCGGGACCTTACGAGCAGTACTTC
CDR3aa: CAWSPLRGLAGPYEQYF

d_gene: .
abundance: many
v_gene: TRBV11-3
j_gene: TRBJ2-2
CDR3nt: TGTGCCAGCAGCCGGGGGGCCCACGGGGAGCTGTTTTTT
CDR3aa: CASSRGAHGELFF

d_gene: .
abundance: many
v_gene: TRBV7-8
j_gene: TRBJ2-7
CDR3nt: TGTGCCAGCAGCTTAGCGGGGGCGGAGCAGTACTTC
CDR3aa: CASSLAGAEQYF

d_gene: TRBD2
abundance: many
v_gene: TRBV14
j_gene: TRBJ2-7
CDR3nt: TGTGCCAGCAGCGTCTGGGGGGAGGGCCCCAACGAGCAGTACTTC
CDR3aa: CASSVWGEGPNEQYF

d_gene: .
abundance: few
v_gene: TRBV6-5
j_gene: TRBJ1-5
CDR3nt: TGTGCCAGCAGTTACTCAATACACGGGGGAGCGCCCCAGCATTTT
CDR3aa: CASSYSIHGGAPQHF

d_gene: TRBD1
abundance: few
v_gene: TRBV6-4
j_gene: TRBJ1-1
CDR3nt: TGTGCCAGCAGTGACACAGGGGGGAGAACTGAAGCTTTCTTT
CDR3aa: CASSDTGGRTEAFF

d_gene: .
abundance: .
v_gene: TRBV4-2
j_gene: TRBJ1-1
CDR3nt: TGTGCCAGCAGCCAAGAGATGGCGGGGGCGCGCACTGAAGCTTTCTTT
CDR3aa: CASSQEMAGARTEAFF

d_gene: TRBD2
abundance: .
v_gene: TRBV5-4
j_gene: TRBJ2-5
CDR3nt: TGTGCCAGCAGCCCAGCTACTAGCGGCCAAGAGACCCAGTACTTC
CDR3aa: CASSPATSGQETQYF

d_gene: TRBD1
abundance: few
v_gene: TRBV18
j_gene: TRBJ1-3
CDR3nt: TGTGCCAGCTCACTCGGGACAGGGAGCTCTGGAAACACCATATATTTT
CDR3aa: CASSLGTGSSGNTIYF

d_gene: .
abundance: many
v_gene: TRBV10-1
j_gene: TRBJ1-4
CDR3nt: TGCGCCAGCAGTGAGTCGACAGGCGTGGGTGAAAAACTGTTTTTT
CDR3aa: CASSESTGVGEKLFF

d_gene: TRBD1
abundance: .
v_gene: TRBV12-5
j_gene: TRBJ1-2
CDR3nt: TGTGCTAGTGGTGCCCGACAGGGGCTGATCTATGGCTACACCTTC
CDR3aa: CASGARQGLIYGYTF

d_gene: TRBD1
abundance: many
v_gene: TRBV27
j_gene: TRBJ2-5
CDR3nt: TGTGCCAGCAGACCCGGGACAGGGGGCGCAAAGACCCAGTACTTC
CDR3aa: CASRPGTGGAKTQYF

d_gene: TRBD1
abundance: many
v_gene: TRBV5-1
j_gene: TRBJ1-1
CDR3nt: TGCGCCAGCAGCCGATTACAGGGGGCGCGGACTGAAGCTTTCTTT
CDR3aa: CASSRLQGARTEAFF

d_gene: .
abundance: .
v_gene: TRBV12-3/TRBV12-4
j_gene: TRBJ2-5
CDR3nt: TGTGCCAGCAGTCCCCTCCCCCGCACCGTGGCGGGGGAGACCCAGTACTTC
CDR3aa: CASSPLPRTVAGETQYF

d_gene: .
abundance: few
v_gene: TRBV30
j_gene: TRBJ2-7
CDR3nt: TGTGCCTGGAGGGGCCAGGGGACCTACGAGCAGTACTTC
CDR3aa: CAWRGQGTYEQYF

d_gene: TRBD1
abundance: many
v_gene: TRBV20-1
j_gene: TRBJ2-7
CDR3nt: TGCAGTGCTAGAAAGGGACAGGGTCCCTACGAGCAGTACTTC
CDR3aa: CSARKGQGPYEQYF

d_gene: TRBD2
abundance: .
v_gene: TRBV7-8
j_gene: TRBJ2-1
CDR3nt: TGTGCCAGCAGCCAAAACAGACTAGCGGGGGGGCCACGGGAGCAGTTCTTC
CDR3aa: CASSQNRLAGGPREQFF

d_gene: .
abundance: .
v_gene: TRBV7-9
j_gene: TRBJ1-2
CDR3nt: TGTGCCAGCAGCATTAGTACTAACTATGGCTACACCTTC
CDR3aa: CASSISTNYGYTF

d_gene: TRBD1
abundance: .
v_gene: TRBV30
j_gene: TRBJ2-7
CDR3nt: TGTGCCTGGAGTGTGGCGGTGGGACAGGTGTACGAGCAGTACTTC
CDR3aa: CAWSVAVGQVYEQYF

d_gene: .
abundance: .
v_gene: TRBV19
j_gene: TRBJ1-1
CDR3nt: TGTGCCAGTAGTACCCCTCGGGGGCAGGGCGCCATCACTGAAGCTTTCTTT
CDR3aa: CASSTPRGQGAITEAFF

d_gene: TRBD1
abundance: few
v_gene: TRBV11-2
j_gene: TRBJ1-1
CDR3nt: TGTGCCACCTCGGACAGGGGGGAGACTGAAGCTTTCTTT
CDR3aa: CATSDRGETEAFF

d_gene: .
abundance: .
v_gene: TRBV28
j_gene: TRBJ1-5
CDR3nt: TGTGCCAGCAGCGGAGGGTCGGCCCAGCCCCAGCATTTT
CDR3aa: CASSGGSAQPQHF

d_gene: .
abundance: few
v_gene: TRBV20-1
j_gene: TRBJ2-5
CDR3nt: TGCAGTGCTAGAGTCGCCGGCAGCCAAGAGACCCAGTACTTC
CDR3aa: CSARVAGSQETQYF

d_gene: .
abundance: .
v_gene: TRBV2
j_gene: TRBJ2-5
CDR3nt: TGTGCCAGCAGGAACTGGGGGCGGGGTGCTATAGAGACCCAGTACTTC
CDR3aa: CASRNWGRGAIETQYF

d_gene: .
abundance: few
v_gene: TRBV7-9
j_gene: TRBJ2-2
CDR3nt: TGTGCCAGCAGCTTACGAGTACCGGGGGAGCTGTTTTTT
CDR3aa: CASSLRVPGELFF

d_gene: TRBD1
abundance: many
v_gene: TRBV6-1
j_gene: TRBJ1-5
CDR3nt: TGTGCCAGCCGGGAGACAGGGGGAACGAATCAGCCCCAGCATTTT
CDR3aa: CASRETGGTNQPQHF

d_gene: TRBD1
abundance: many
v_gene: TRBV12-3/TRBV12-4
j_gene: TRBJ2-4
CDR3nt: TGTGCCAGCAGGCCACAGGGGGCAGCCAAAAACATTCAGTACTTC
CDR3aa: CASRPQGAAKNIQYF

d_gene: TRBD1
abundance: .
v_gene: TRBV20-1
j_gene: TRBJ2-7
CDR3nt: TGCAGTGCTAACCAGGGGGTCGGCTACGAGCAGTACTTC
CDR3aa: CSANQGVGYEQYF

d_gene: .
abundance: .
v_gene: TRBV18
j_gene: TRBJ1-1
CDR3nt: TGTGCCAGCTCACCTTCCAGGGGCACTGAAGCTTTCTTT
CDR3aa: CASSPSRGTEAFF

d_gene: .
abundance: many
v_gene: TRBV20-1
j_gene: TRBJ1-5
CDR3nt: TGCAGTGCTAGAGCCGGATGGCGAAATCAGCCCCAGCATTTT
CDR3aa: CSARAGWRNQPQHF

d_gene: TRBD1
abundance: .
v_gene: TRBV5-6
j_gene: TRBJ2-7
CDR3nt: TGTGCCAGCAGCTTGGGAACCGAGACAGGGGCCTACGAGCAGTACTTC
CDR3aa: CASSLGTETGAYEQYF

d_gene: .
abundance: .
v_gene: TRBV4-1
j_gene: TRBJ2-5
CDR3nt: TGCGCCAGCAGCCAACCCGGACGGAGACAAGAGACCCAGTACTTC
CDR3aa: CASSQPGRRQETQYF

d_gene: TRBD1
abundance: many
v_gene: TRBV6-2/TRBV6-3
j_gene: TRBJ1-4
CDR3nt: TGTGCCAGCAGTGACAGGGGGCATGGTGAAAAACTGTTTTTT
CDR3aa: CASSDRGHGEKLFF

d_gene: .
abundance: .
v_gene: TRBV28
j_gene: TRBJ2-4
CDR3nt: TGTGCCAGTCGTCCTGATTTGGCCAAAAACATTCAGTACTTC
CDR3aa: CASRPDLAKNIQYF

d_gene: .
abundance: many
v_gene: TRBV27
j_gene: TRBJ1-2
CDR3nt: TGTGCCAGCAGTTTGGGTTTCGGGATTAACTATGGCTACACCTTC
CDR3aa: CASSLGFGINYGYTF

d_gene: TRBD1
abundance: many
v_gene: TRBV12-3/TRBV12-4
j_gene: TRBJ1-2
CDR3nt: TGTGCCAGCAGTTTTGGGACAGCTAACTATGGCTACACCTTC
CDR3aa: CASSFGTANYGYTF

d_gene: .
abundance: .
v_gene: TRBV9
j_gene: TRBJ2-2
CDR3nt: TGTGCCAGCAGCGTATCAAGTGGCACGAACACCGGGGAGCTGTTTTTT
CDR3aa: CASSVSSGTNTGELFF

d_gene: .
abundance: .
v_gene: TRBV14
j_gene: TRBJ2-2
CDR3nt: TGTGCCAGCAGCCCGGGACAACCGAACACCGGGGAGCTGTTTTTT
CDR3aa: CASSPGQPNTGELFF

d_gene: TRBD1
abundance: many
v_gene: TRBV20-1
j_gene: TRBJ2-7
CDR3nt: TGCAGTGCTATAGACTTGGGACAGGGGACCTACGAGCAGTACTTC
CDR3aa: CSAIDLGQGTYEQYF

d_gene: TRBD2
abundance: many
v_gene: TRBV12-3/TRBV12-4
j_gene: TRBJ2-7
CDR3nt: TGTGCCAGCAGCTTCGGGGGGTACGAGCAGTACTTC
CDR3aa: CASSFGGYEQYF

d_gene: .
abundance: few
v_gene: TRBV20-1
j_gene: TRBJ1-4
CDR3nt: TGCAGTGCTAGAGAAACAGGGTCGAGCGCAACTAATGAAAAACTGTTTTTT
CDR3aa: CSARETGSSATNEKLFF

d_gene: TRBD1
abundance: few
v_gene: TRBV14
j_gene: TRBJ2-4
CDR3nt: TGTGCCAGCAGCCGGACAGGTTCAGCCAAAAACATTCAGTACTTC
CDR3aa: CASSRTGSAKNIQYF

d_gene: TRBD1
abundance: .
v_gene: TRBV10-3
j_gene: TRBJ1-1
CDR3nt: TGTGCCATCAGTGGGACAGGGGTCATGGGACCTGAAGCTTTCTTT
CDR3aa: CAISGTGVMGPEAFF

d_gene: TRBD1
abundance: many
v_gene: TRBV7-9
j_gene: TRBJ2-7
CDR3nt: TGTGCCAGCAGCTTAGCCCAAGGGGACAGGCACTCCTACGAGCAGTACTTC
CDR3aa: CASSLAQGDRHSYEQYF